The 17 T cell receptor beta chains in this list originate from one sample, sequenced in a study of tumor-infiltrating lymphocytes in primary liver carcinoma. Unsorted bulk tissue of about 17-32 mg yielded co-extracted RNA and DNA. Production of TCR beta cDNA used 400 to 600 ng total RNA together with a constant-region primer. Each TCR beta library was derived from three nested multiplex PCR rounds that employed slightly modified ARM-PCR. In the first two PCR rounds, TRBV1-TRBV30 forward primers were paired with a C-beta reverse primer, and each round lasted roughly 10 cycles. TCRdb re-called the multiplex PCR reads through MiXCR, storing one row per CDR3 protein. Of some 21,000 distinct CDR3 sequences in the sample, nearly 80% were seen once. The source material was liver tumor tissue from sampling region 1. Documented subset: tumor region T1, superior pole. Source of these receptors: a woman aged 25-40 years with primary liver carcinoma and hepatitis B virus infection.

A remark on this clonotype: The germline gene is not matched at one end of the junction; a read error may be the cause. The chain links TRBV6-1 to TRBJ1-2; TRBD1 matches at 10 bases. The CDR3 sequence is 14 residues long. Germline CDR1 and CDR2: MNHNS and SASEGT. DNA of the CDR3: TGTCCCAGCAGTGAAGCTAGGGACAGGGGAGGCTACACTTTC. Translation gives CPSSEARDRGGYTF.

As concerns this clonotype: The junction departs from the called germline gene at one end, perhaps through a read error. The CDR3 is CTSRPRADFFYEQYF. The CDR3 DNA is TGCACCAGCCGCCCGAGGGCGGACTTCTTTTACGAGCAGTACTTC. The chain couples TRBV5-1 to TRBJ2-7; a weak D match, TRBD2 (5 bases). CDR3 length equals 15 residues. The germline gives CDR1 SGHRS, CDR2 YFSETQ.

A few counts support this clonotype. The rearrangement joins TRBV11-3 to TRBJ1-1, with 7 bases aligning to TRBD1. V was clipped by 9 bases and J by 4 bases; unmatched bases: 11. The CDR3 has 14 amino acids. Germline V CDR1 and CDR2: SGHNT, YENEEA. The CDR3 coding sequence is TGTGCCAGTAGTTTAGAAACAGGGGCCACTGAAGCTTTCTTT. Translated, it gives CASSLETGATEAFF.

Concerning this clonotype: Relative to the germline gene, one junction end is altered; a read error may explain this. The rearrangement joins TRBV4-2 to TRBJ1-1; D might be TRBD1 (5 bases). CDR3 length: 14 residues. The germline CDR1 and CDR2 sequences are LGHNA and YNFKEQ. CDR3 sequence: CVSSQLGERSEAFF. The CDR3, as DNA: TGCGTCAGCAGCCAACTAGGGGAACGGAGTGAAGCTTTCTTT.

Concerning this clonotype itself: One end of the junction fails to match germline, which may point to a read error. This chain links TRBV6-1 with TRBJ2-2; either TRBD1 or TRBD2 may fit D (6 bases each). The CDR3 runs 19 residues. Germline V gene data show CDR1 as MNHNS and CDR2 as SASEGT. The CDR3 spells CASSETLSGGAANTGEPFF. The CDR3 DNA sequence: TGTGCCAGTAGTGAAACCCTTTCCGGGGGCGCCGCGAACACCGGGGAGCCGTTTTTT.

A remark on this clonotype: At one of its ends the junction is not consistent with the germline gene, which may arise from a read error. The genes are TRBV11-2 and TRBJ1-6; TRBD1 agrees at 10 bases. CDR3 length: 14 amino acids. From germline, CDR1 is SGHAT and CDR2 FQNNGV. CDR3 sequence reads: CVSGRGTGDSPLHF. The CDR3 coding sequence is TGTGTCAGCGGGAGAGGGACAGGGGATTCACCCCTGCACTTT.

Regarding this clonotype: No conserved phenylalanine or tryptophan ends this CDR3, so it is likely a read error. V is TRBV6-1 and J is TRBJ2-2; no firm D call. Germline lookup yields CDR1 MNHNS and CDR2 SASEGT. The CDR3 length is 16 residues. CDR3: CANSERRGANTGELFL. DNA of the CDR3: TGTGCCAACAGTGAACGTAGAGGAGCGAACACCGGGGAGCTGTTTCTT.

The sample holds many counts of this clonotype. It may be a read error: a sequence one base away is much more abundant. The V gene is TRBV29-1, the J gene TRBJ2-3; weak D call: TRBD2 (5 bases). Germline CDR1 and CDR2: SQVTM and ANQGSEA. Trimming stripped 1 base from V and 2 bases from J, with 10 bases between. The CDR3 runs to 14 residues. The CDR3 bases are TGCAGCGTTGAAGGACTAAGTTCCACAGATACGCAGTATTTT. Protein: CSVEGLSSTDTQYF.

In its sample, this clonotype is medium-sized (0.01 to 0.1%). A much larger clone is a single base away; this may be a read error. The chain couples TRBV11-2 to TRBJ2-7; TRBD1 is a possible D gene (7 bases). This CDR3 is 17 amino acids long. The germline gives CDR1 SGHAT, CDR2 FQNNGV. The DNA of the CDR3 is TGTGCCAGCAGTATCACAGGAGGGGGCTCTTGGACCTACGAGCAGCACTTC. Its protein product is CASSITGGGSWTYEQHF.

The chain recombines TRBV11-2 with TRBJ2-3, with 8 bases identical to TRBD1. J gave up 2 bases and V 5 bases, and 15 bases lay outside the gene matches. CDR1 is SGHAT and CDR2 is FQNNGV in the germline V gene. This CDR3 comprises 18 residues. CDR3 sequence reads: CASSPLHLQGVTTDTQYF. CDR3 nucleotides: TGTGCCAGCAGCCCGCTCCACCTACAGGGGGTGACCACAGATACGCAGTATTTT.

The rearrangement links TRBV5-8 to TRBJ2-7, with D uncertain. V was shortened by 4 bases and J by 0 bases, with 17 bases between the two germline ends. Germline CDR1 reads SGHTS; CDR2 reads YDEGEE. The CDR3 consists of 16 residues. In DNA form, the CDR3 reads TGTGCCAGCAGCCTGCTCAGGTGCGATATCTCCTACGAGCAGTACTTC. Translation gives CASSLLRCDISYEQYF.

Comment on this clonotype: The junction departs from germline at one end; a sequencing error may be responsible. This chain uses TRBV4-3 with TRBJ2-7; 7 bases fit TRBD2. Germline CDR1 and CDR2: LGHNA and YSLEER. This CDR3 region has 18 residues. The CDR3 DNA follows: TGCGCCAACAGCGAAGCTGTGACGGGGGGTCACATTAGCTGCGAGCAGTACTTC. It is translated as CANSEAVTGGHISCEQYF.

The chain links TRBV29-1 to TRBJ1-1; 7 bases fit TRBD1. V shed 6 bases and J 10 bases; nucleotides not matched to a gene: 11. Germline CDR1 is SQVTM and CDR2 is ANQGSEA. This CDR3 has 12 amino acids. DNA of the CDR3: TGCAGCGTCAAGACAGGGAGCACCGTAGCTTTCTTT. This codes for CSVKTGSTVAFF.

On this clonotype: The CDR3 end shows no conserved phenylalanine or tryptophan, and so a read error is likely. DNA for the CDR3: TGTGCCAGCAACTTAGGGCTTCCGAACGGCGGAGCTTTCCTT. The encoded protein is CASNLGLPNGGAFL. The chain is built from TRBV7-9 and TRBJ1-1; D gene unclear. The CDR3 sequence is 14 residues long. CDR1 and CDR2 from the germline V gene are SEHNR and FQNEAQ (reference sequence).

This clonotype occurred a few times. DNA of the CDR3: TGTGCCAGCAGCTTAGTACTCCTCTCCTACGAGCAGTACTTC. It translates to CASSLVLLSYEQYF. This chain uses TRBV11-2 with TRBJ2-7; D not resolved. In germline, CDR1 is SGHAT, CDR2 FQNNGV. Trimming removed 1 base at V and 0 bases at J, with 7 bases between. This CDR3 is 14 amino acids long.

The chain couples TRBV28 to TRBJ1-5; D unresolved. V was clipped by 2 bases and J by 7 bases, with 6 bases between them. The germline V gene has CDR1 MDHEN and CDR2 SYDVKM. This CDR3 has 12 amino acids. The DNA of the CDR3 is TGTGCCAGCAGTTTAGGTTGGCAGCCCCAGCATTTT. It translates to CASSLGWQPQHF. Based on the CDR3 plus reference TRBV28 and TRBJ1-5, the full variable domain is DVKVTQSSRYLVKRTGEKVFLECVQDMDHENMFWYRQDPGLGLRLIYFSYDVKMKEKGDIPEGYSVSREKKERFSLILESASTNQTSMYLCASSLGWQPQHFGDGTRLSIL.

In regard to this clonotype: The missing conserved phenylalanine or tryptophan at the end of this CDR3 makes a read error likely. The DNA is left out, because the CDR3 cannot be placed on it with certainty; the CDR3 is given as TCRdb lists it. The CDR3 protein is CASSNQAASGSRTDTHYL. This chain joins TRBV5-4 and TRBJ2-3; the D segment call TRBD2 is taken from the table without a DNA check. Germline CDR1 reads SGHNT; CDR2 reads YYREEE (reference sequence). Termini included, the CDR3 measures 18 amino acids.